The 14 T cell receptor beta chains presented below share a single source sample, sequenced in a study of blood T cell repertoires in COVID-19. Clones were read by immunoSEQ multiplex PCR, and TCRdb kept only the in-frame ones, dropping some. The sample carries over 45,000 clones, approximately 88% recorded once. Sequenced input: peripheral blood. The receptor set was obtained from a man aged 65 to 85 with acute or convalescent COVID-19.

This clone was recorded only once. This rearrangement joins TRBV7-8 to TRBJ1-2, with a weak D call TRBD1 (5 bases). This CDR3 contains 14 residues. The germline V gene has CDR1 SGHVS and CDR2 FQNEAQ. V was cut by 5 bases and J by 2 bases, with 12 bases left in between. The chain's CDR3 is CASSPRDWNYGYTF. Here the CDR3 DNA reads TGTGCCAGCAGCCCTCGGGACTGGAACTATGGCTACACCTTC.

The chain couples TRBV7-8 to TRBJ2-1; D call uncertain. This CDR3 has 12 amino acids. Germline V CDR1 and CDR2: SGHVS, FQNEAQ. V dropped 5 bases and J dropped 8 bases, with 10 bases sitting between them. The CDR3: CASSPIIDEQFF. DNA for the CDR3: TGTGCCAGCAGCCCTATTATCGATGAGCAGTTCTTC.

The rearrangement links TRBV10-3 to TRBJ1-1, with D perhaps TRBD1 (5 bases). Per the germline V gene, CDR1 is ENHRY and CDR2 is SYGVKD. Trimming took 3 bases from V and 3 from J, leaving 17 bases between them. The CDR3 runs to 16 residues. CDR3 bases: TGTGCCATCAGTGAAGCCTGGCGGGGCTTTGACACTGAAGCTTTCTTT. Its translation is CAISEAWRGFDTEAFF.

The chain links TRBV6-2 or TRBV6-3 to TRBJ2-5; a weak D match, TRBD2 (5 bases). This CDR3 region has 15 residues. Germline V gene sequence: CDR1 MNHEY, CDR2 SVGEGT. Trimming pared 4 bases from V and 2 bases from J, leaving 14 bases between. CDR3 DNA: TGTGCCAGCAGTTCATGGAGGACTCGGCAAGAGACCCAGTACTTC. This gives the protein CASSSWRTRQETQYF.

V gene TRBV20-1 combines with J gene TRBJ1-3; D is unclear. Germline V gives CDR1 DFQATT, CDR2 SNEGSKA (reference sequence). The CDR3 runs to 11 residues. Trimming shortened V by 2 bases and J by 8 bases, and 7 bases separated the two germline ends. CDR3 sequence reads: CSARTQDTIYF. CDR3 sequence (DNA): TGCAGTGCTAGAACCCAGGACACCATATATTTT.

CDR3 protein: CASTRRQGAQNEQFF. The DNA for the CDR3 is TGTGCCAGTACCCGGAGGCAGGGGGCTCAAAATGAGCAGTTCTTC. The chain couples TRBV19 to TRBJ2-1; 8 nucleotides align to TRBD1. This CDR3 is 15 amino acids long. Germline V gene lookup returns CDR1 LNHDA and CDR2 SQIVND (reference sequence). The junction had 12 bases not matched to a gene; V was cut back by 7 bases and J by 7 bases.

The rearrangement uses TRBV7-2 and TRBJ1-6; D is perhaps TRBD1 (5 bases). This CDR3 comprises 15 residues. Germline values: CDR1 SGHTA, CDR2 FQGNSA. The V end lost 1 base, the J end lost 6 bases, and 10 bases lay between the germline ends. The CDR3 DNA reads as TGTGCCAGCAGCTTAGGGACACCTGGTAATTCACCCCTCCACTTT. The encoded protein is CASSLGTPGNSPLHF.

V is TRBV10-3 and J is TRBJ2-2; 11 nucleotides align to TRBD2. Germline lookup yields CDR1 ENHRY and CDR2 SYGVKD. This CDR3 has 16 residues. V trimming: 9 bases; J trimming: 1 base; junction bases outside the gene matches: 7. The CDR3 protein is CAINRLAGLNTGELFF. The CDR3 coding sequence is TGTGCCATAAATCGACTAGCGGGACTGAACACCGGGGAGCTGTTTTTT.

CDR3 protein: CASSLGLGNTIYF. The CDR3 region has the DNA TGTGCCAGCAGCCTAGGGCTCGGAAACACCATATATTTT. The chain uses TRBV7-7 and TRBJ1-3; unclear D gene. Germline assignment: CDR1 SSHAT and CDR2 FNYEAQ (reference sequence). Trimming cost V 5 bases and J 4 bases, with 9 bases left between them. The CDR3 spans 13 residues.

This rearrangement joins TRBV19 to TRBJ1-5, with TRBD1 as a possible D gene (5 bases). CDR3 length equals 15 residues. CDR1 and CDR2 (germline): LNHDA, SQIVND (reference sequence). With 5 bases removed from V and 7 bases from J, the gap between germline ends came to 18 bases. The CDR3 DNA is TGTGCCAGTAGTGATGGACACTCGGTAGGGCAGCCCCAGCATTTT. Encoded protein: CASSDGHSVGQPQHF.

The rearrangement joins TRBV20-1 to TRBJ1-4, with 10 bases matching TRBD1. J was trimmed by 4 bases and V by 6 bases; bases with no gene match: 11. The CDR3 extends over 16 amino acids. Germline CDR1 reads DFQATT; CDR2 reads SNEGSKA (reference sequence). CDR3 in amino acids: CSASGTGEANNEKLFF. CDR3 nucleotides: TGCAGTGCCAGTGGGACAGGGGAAGCGAATAATGAAAAACTGTTTTTT.

The CDR3 here is CAISESNGGGYTF. CDR3 coding DNA: TGTGCCATCAGTGAGTCGAACGGGGGAGGCTACACCTTC. The chain carries TRBV10-3 and TRBJ1-2; D is possibly TRBD1 (5 bases). The germline gives CDR1 ENHRY, CDR2 SYGVKD. The CDR3 consists of 13 residues. V was cut by 0 bases and J by 8 bases, with 10 bases left in between.

This clone has only one observation. This chain connects TRBV9 to TRBJ1-1, with D unresolved. Per germline, CDR1 SGDLS and CDR2 YYNGEE. V was clipped by 2 bases and J by 7 bases, with 9 bases between them. The CDR3 totals 12 residues. In DNA form, the CDR3 reads TGTGCCAGCAGCGTCCGGAGCGGTGAAGCTTTCTTT. Encoded protein: CASSVRSGEAFF.

The chain carries TRBV20-1 and TRBJ2-3; possibly TRBD2 for D (6 bases). This CDR3 has 13 amino acids. The germline CDR1 and CDR2 sequences are DFQATT and SNEGSKA (reference sequence). V was shortened by 3 bases and J by 1 base, with 8 bases between the two germline ends. CDR3 in amino acids: CSASPSGTDTQYF. The CDR3 DNA follows: TGCAGTGCTAGTCCTAGCGGCACAGATACGCAGTATTTT.